A single sample gave rise to the 28 T cell receptor beta chains below, sequenced in a study of shared T cell receptors in the human thymus. Libraries were prepared by immunoSEQ multiplex PCR; TCRdb keeps only in-frame clonotypes and omits some of them. Among 600,000 to 900,000 clones listed, roughly 85% were seen once. This sample was also put to use in a study of human thymus T cells.

The sample taken for sequencing was thymocytes. These receptors all come from a girl less than two years old with a congenital heart defect.

The V call is TRBV5-1, the J call TRBJ1-6; D ambiguous. Between the trimmed V and J ends, which lost 7 bases and 10 bases, there was a span of 21 bases. Germline CDR1 SGHRS, CDR2 YFSETQ. The length of the CDR3 is 15 residues. The DNA for the CDR3 is TGCGCCAGCCAAATGAGTCCGGCAAGGAGGTCACCCCTCCACTTT. Its translation is CASQMSPARRSPLHF.

The chain combines TRBV5-8 with TRBJ1-1; TRBD1 agrees at 7 bases. Germline CDR1 reads SGHTS; CDR2 reads YDEGEE. The V gene end was trimmed by 5 bases and the J gene end by 0 bases; junction bases not matched to a gene: 13. This CDR3 is built from 17 residues. The CDR3, as DNA: TGTGCCAGCAGGGTTGACAGGGCGAAGGCCATGAACACTGAAGCTTTCTTT. As protein: CASRVDRAKAMNTEAFF. Full variable domain (missing parts from reference TRBV5-8 and TRBJ1-1): EAGVTQSPTHLIKTRGQQATLRCSPISGHTSVYWYQQALGLGLQFLLWYDEGEERNRGNFPPRFSGRQFPNYSSELNVNALELEDSALYLCASRVDRAKAMNTEAFFGQGTRLTVV.

The V call is TRBV29-1, the J call TRBJ1-1, with D maybe TRBD1 (6 bases). Germline V gene sequence: CDR1 SQVTM, CDR2 ANQGSEA. CDR3 size: 13 residues. V was shortened by 6 bases and J by 6 bases, with 17 bases between the two germline ends. The CDR3 DNA follows: TGCAGCGTGAGGGGGGGGCGAACCCCTGAAGCTTTCTTT. As protein: CSVRGGRTPEAFF.

In its sample, this clone was seen once. This chain connects TRBV2 to TRBJ1-5; 7 bases map to TRBD1. The CDR3 contains 14 residues. Germline V gives CDR1 SNHLY, CDR2 FYNNEI. With V trimmed by 5 bases and J by 3 bases, 4 bases remained unmatched. The CDR3 bases are TGTGCCAGCAGTCCGGGACAGAACAATCAGCCCCAGCATTTT. It is translated as CASSPGQNNQPQHF.

V usage is TRBV29-1 and J usage is TRBJ1-2, with unresolved D. The CDR3 has 17 residues. Germline-derived CDR1 and CDR2 are SQVTM and ANQGSEA. The V end was cut by 6 bases, the J end by 0 bases, with 23 bases between. In DNA, the CDR3 is TGCAGCGTCCCGGGGAAGGCACCCACCTCAGCTAACTATGGCTACACCTTC. It translates to CSVPGKAPTSANYGYTF.

V is TRBV20-1 and J is TRBJ1-2; the D gene is possibly TRBD1 (6 bases). CDR3 length: 11 amino acids. V dropped 4 bases and J dropped 6 bases, with 9 bases sitting between them. Germline lookup yields CDR1 DFQATT and CDR2 SNEGSKA (reference sequence). The CDR3 nucleotides are TGCAGTGCTACAGGGGCCCATGGCTACACCTTC. Translated, it gives CSATGAHGYTF.

This sequence joins TRBV11-2 and TRBJ1-5; D perhaps matches TRBD1 (5 bases). The CDR3 runs 17 residues. From germline, CDR1 is SGHAT and CDR2 FQNNGV. The ends were cut back, 1 base at V and 0 bases at J, with 13 bases in the middle. As DNA, the CDR3 is TGTGCCAGCAGCTTAGGTGGGGCAGATAATAGCAATCAGCCCCAGCATTTT. Its translation is CASSLGGADNSNQPQHF.

The chain employs TRBV7-9 and TRBJ1-3; D gene ambiguous. Germline V gives CDR1 SEHNR, CDR2 FQNEAQ (reference sequence). The CDR3 has 15 residues. Trimming removed 3 bases from V and 1 base from J, with 10 bases in between. The CDR3 DNA reads TGTGCCAGCAGCTTGCGTTCTGATTCTGGAAACACCATATATTTT. Its translation: CASSLRSDSGNTIYF.

The V gene is TRBV5-1, the J gene TRBJ2-3, with 11 bases identical to TRBD2. The V segment lost 0 bases and the J segment 2 bases; nucleotides outside the gene matches: 5. Germline lookup yields CDR1 SGHRS and CDR2 YFSETQ. The CDR3 has 17 residues. The CDR3 DNA reads TGCGCCAGCAGCTTGGGTAGCGGGGGGGCCCCCACAGATACGCAGTATTTT. The encoded protein is CASSLGSGGAPTDTQYF. Complete variable domain (other parts from reference TRBV5-1 and TRBJ2-3): KAGVTQTPRYLIKTRGQQVTLSCSPISGHRSVSWYQQTPGQGLQFLFEYFSETQRNKGNFPGRFSGRQFSNSRSEMNVSTLELGDSALYLCASSLGSGGAPTDTQYFGPGTRLTVL.

The V and J genes are TRBV6-1 and TRBJ2-7; the D gene is possibly TRBD1 (5 bases). Germline V CDR1 and CDR2: MNHNS, SASEGT. V dropped 5 bases and J dropped 5 bases, with 10 bases sitting between them. The CDR3 covers 12 residues. CDR3 nucleotide sequence: TGTGCCAGCAGTCCCCGACAGAACGAGCAGTACTTC. Translating gives CASSPRQNEQYF.

This chain joins TRBV7-4 and TRBJ1-2, with D possibly TRBD1 on 6 matching bases. The CDR3 sequence is 19 residues long. Germline loops: CDR1 SGHVT, CDR2 SQSDAQ. The V and J ends lost 2 bases and 4 bases respectively, with 26 bases between them. CDR3 in amino acids: CASSLPGTITSGNRYGYTF. The CDR3 nucleotides read TGTGCCAGCAGCTTACCCGGGACAATTACTTCCGGTAACCGCTATGGCTACACCTTC.

The chain's CDR3 is CASSRTGGSYHHGEQYF. The CDR3 nucleotides read TGTGCCAGCAGCCGGACAGGGGGCTCTTATCACCACGGGGAGCAGTACTTC. This rearrangement joins TRBV14 to TRBJ2-7; 11 nucleotides align to TRBD1. Germline CDR1 SGHDN, CDR2 FVKESK. This CDR3 region has 17 residues. The J segment lost 7 bases and the V segment lost 4 bases, leaving 15 bases of the junction unmatched.

The rearrangement joins TRBV18 to TRBJ2-1, with a tentative D call TRBD1 (5 bases). Germline assignment: CDR1 KGHSH and CDR2 LQKENI. Deletions cut 2 bases from V and 6 bases from J, with 17 bases between. This CDR3 region has 16 residues. The CDR3 DNA sequence: TGTGCCAGCTCACCATCGCCAGGGCGGTGGGGCAATGAGCAGTTCTTC. Its protein is CASSPSPGRWGNEQFF.

V gene TRBV28 combines with J gene TRBJ2-3; 7 nucleotides align to TRBD1. The V gene end was trimmed by 3 bases and the J gene end by 2 bases; junction bases not matched to a gene: 11. Germline V lookup: CDR1 MDHEN, CDR2 SYDVKM. The CDR3 consists of 17 residues. Written as DNA, the CDR3 is TGTGCCAGCAGTTTCGGGACAGCCGAAGAATCCACAGATACGCAGTATTTT. Residues: CASSFGTAEESTDTQYF.

The CDR3 DNA is TGTGCCAGCAGTCCCGGTCTGAGGGGGCCCTACGAGCAGTACTTC. Its translation: CASSPGLRGPYEQYF. The genes are TRBV6-5 and TRBJ2-7, with 7 bases matching TRBD1. V trimming: 5 bases; J trimming: 2 bases; junction bases outside the gene matches: 9. CDR1 and CDR2 (germline): MNHEY, SVGAGI. This CDR3 region has 15 residues.

The chain uses TRBV9 and TRBJ2-6, with 7 bases lining up with TRBD1. The CDR3 is 17 amino acids. After removal of 4 bases from V and 1 base from J, the junction contained 8 bases not matched to a gene. CDR1 is SGDLS and CDR2 is YYNGEE in the germline V gene. DNA of the CDR3: TGTGCCAGCAGCCCAAGGGGGCAAGGGTCTGGGGCCAACGTCCTGACTTTC. Amino acids: CASSPRGQGSGANVLTF.

The chain employs TRBV5-6 and TRBJ1-2, with D unresolved. The V gene lost 4 bases and the J gene lost 4 bases, with 5 bases spanning the gap. Germline CDR1 reads SGHDT; CDR2 reads YYEEEE. This CDR3 spans 11 amino acids. CDR3 in amino acids: CASSQAYGYTF. The CDR3 DNA reads TGTGCCAGCAGCCAGGCCTATGGCTACACCTTC.

The chain carries TRBV27 and TRBJ2-7, with a weak D call TRBD1 (6 bases). This CDR3 is built from 16 residues. Looked up from germline, CDR1 is MNHEY and CDR2 is SMNVEV (reference sequence). V dropped 2 bases and J dropped 5 bases, with 19 bases sitting between them. CDR3 nucleotide sequence: TGTGCCAGCAGTTTAGTCAGGGACAAAAAGGTCCACGAGCAGTACTTC. Amino acid sequence: CASSLVRDKKVHEQYF.

The rearrangement uses TRBV10-3 and TRBJ1-2; the match to TRBD1 covers 8 bases. This CDR3 comprises 12 residues. CDR1 and CDR2 (germline): ENHRY, SYGVKD. The ends lost 10 bases at V and 4 bases at J; junction bases unmatched: 5. The CDR3 DNA reads TGTGCCACCAGGACAGGGATCTATGGCTACACCTTC. Amino acid sequence: CATRTGIYGYTF.

The rearrangement uses TRBV5-1 and TRBJ1-3; TRBD1 matches 7 bases. CDR1 and CDR2 from the germline V gene are SGHRS and YFSETQ. V dropped 0 bases and J dropped 0; count of bases not matched to a gene: 9. This CDR3 is 18 amino acids long. The CDR3: CASSLVSTGNYSGNTIYF. The CDR3 coding sequence is TGCGCCAGCAGCTTGGTCTCGACAGGGAACTACTCTGGAAACACCATATATTTT.

This chain links TRBV2 with TRBJ1-2; 7 positions match TRBD1. V trimming: 2 bases; J trimming: 1 base; junction bases outside the gene matches: 16. The CDR3 has 19 amino acids. From germline, CDR1 is SNHLY and CDR2 FYNNEI. Here the CDR3 DNA reads TGTGCCAGCAGTGAAATTCGTCGACAGGGCGCTGTGCTTAACTATGGCTACACCTTC. Encoded protein: CASSEIRRQGAVLNYGYTF.

This clone was picked up one time. The chain is built from TRBV7-2 and TRBJ1-2; maybe TRBD1 (5 bases). CDR1 and CDR2 (germline): SGHTA, FQGNSA. V gave up 4 bases and J gave up 4 bases, with 22 bases separating them. CDR3 length: 17 amino acids. In DNA form, the CDR3 reads TGTGCCAGCAGCTCTCGTGCAGGGTCCGCGTCTCGCTATGGCTACACCTTC. This sequence encodes CASSSRAGSASRYGYTF.

CDR3 coding DNA: TGTGCCAGCAGTCCGCAGCCGGGACAGGGGGGGAAGACCCAGTACTTC. Protein: CASSPQPGQGGKTQYF. V and J are TRBV28 and TRBJ2-5, with 11 bases identical to TRBD1. CDR1 MDHEN and CDR2 SYDVKM come from the germline V gene. The CDR3 spans 16 residues. V lost 5 bases to trimming and J lost 6 bases; unmatched junction nucleotides: 11.

V gene TRBV5-1 combines with J gene TRBJ2-7; 7 bases map to TRBD2. V dropped 7 bases and J dropped 1; count of bases not matched to a gene: 11. Per germline, CDR1 SGHRS and CDR2 YFSETQ. CDR3 length equals 15 residues. This CDR3 is CASSSPGGMSYEQYF. The DNA for the CDR3 is TGCGCCAGCTCTTCCCCCGGGGGGATGTCCTACGAGCAGTACTTC.

This chain connects TRBV5-1 to TRBJ2-3; 9 positions agree with TRBD2. The CDR3 length is 15 residues. Germline V lookup: CDR1 SGHRS, CDR2 YFSETQ. Trimming cost V 7 bases and J 2 bases; bases outside gene matches: 8. CDR3 residues: CASQPSGGLTDTQYF. In nucleotides, the CDR3 is TGCGCCAGCCAACCCAGCGGGGGGCTCACAGATACGCAGTATTTT.

The chain is built from TRBV5-1 and TRBJ1-1; 7 bases fit TRBD1. This CDR3 region has 16 residues. V was clipped by 1 base and J by 5 bases; unmatched bases: 11. Germline loops: CDR1 SGHRS, CDR2 YFSETQ. CDR3 protein: CASSLLNTGEWTEAFF. CDR3 in DNA: TGCGCCAGCAGCTTGCTAAATACAGGGGAGTGGACTGAAGCTTTCTTT.

The V call is TRBV6-1, the J call TRBJ1-5, with a weak D call TRBD1 (6 bases). This CDR3 is built from 18 residues. Germline V gene sequence: CDR1 MNHNS, CDR2 SASEGT. Trimming removed 0 bases from V and 2 bases from J, with 17 bases in between. For the CDR3, the DNA is TGTGCCAGCAGTGAAGCGCTCGTACGCGGGGGCCGCAATCAGCCCCAGCATTTT. This gives the protein CASSEALVRGGRNQPQHF.

The genes are TRBV27 and TRBJ1-1, with TRBD1 matching over 8 bases. The CDR3 covers 16 residues. Germline V gives CDR1 MNHEY, CDR2 SMNVEV (reference sequence). The junction had 8 bases not matched to a gene; V was cut back by 3 bases and J by 2 bases. The CDR3 loop is CASSLGRGQGNTEAFF. The CDR3 nucleotides are TGTGCCAGCAGTTTGGGCAGGGGGCAAGGTAACACTGAAGCTTTCTTT.